This entry lists 22 T cell receptor beta chains sequenced from one sample in a study of shared clonotypes between healthy human individuals. This table comes from immunoSEQ multiplex PCR, and its TCRdb copy is limited to in-frame clones, with some not included. The sample gives over a million clones, just under 99% of which show up once; about 0.4% is in the top ten. The material sequenced was naive CD4+ T cells sorted from blood. Noted subset: CD45RA+ positively selected. The receptors originated from a man aged 25-45 years in good health.

The rearrangement joins TRBV7-9 to TRBJ2-2, with TRBD2 as a possible D gene (6 bases). Per germline, CDR1 SEHNR and CDR2 FQNEAQ (reference sequence). The CDR3 loop spans 15 amino acids. V lost 1 base, J lost 4 bases, and 10 bases lay in between. As DNA, the CDR3 is TGTGCCAGCAGCTTAGAAGGACTACTCACCGGGGAGCTGTTTTTT. It is translated as CASSLEGLLTGELFF.

The genes are TRBV19 and TRBJ1-5; the D is unclear. The V gene's germline CDR1 is LNHDA and CDR2 SQIVND (reference sequence). V was clipped by 7 bases and J by 11 bases, with 18 bases between them. This CDR3 comprises 13 residues. The CDR3 region is CASNVDGTSSQHF. CDR3 sequence (DNA): TGTGCCAGTAATGTTGACGGAACGTCGTCCCAGCATTTT.

The chain carries TRBV29-1 and TRBJ2-3; the D gene is possibly TRBD1 (6 bases). Germline CDR1 reads SQVTM; CDR2 reads ANQGSEA. This CDR3 is built from 13 residues. Trimming cost V 2 bases and J 3 bases, with 9 bases left between them. In DNA, the CDR3 is TGCAGCGTTGAAATCCAGGGGACAGATACGCAGTATTTT. Translating it yields CSVEIQGTDTQYF.

CDR3 residues: CASSPGRVATYEQYF. CDR3 DNA sequence: TGTGCCAGCAGCCCCGGGAGAGTTGCTACCTACGAGCAGTACTTC. V and J are TRBV7-3 and TRBJ2-7; tentatively, D is TRBD2 (6 bases). V lost 5 bases and J lost 2, with 16 bases in between. This CDR3 comprises 15 residues. CDR1 is SGHTA and CDR2 is FQGTGA in the germline V gene.

The DNA of the CDR3 is TGTGCCAAAAGGGAACTGGACTCTGGAAACACCATATATTTT. Translated: CAKRELDSGNTIYF. The chain links TRBV30 to TRBJ1-3; unclear D gene. The CDR3 has 14 amino acids. Germline V gene sequence: CDR1 GTSNPN, CDR2 SVGIG (reference sequence). With 8 bases removed from V and 0 bases from J, the gap between germline ends came to 14 bases. Variable domain in full (rest from reference TRBV30 and TRBJ1-3): SQTIHQWPATLVQPVGSPLSLECTVEGTSNPNLYWYRQAAGRGLQLLFYSVGIGQISSEVPQNLSASRPQDRQFILSSKKLLLSDSGFYLCAKRELDSGNTIYFGEGSWLTVV.

V is TRBV7-2 and J is TRBJ2-1, with TRBD2 matching 8 bases. J lost 6 bases, V lost 4 bases, and 11 bases had no gene match. The CDR3 consists of 16 residues. CDR1 is SGHTA, CDR2 FQGNSA, per germline. The CDR3 DNA reads as TGTGCCAGCAGCTCCGACTGGGGACTAGGGCGCAATGAGCAGTTCTTC. Its protein is CASSSDWGLGRNEQFF.

The chain has TRBV12-5 and TRBJ2-3; no reliable D call. Germline loops: CDR1 LGHNT, CDR2 FRNRAP. This CDR3 contains 14 residues. The V end was cut by 1 base, the J end by 2 bases, with 7 bases between. CDR3 in DNA: TGTGCTAGTGGTTTGGGACTTACCACAGATACGCAGTATTTT. This codes for CASGLGLTTDTQYF.

The chain employs TRBV18 and TRBJ1-1; no reliable D call. V lost 3 bases, J lost 2 bases, and 13 bases lay in between. Per the germline V gene, CDR1 is KGHSH and CDR2 is LQKENI. CDR3 length: 15 amino acids. The CDR3 bases are TGTGCCAGCTCACCGGACCCGAAGGGCAACACTGAAGCTTTCTTT. Its protein is CASSPDPKGNTEAFF.

The chain couples TRBV6-1 to TRBJ1-5; TRBD1 agrees at 8 bases. V lost 10 bases and J lost 1; bases outside the gene matches: 3. The germline CDR1 and CDR2 sequences are MNHNS and SASEGT. The CDR3 has 13 amino acids. The CDR3 spells CATTGGSNQPQHF. The DNA of the CDR3 is TGTGCCACCACAGGGGGGAGCAATCAGCCCCAGCATTTT.

This chain joins TRBV5-8 and TRBJ2-1; D is tentatively TRBD1 or TRBD2 (5 bases each). The CDR3 covers 17 residues. Trimming removed 3 bases from V and 0 bases from J, with 16 bases in between. Germline CDR1 is SGHTS and CDR2 is YDEGEE. The DNA of the CDR3 is TGTGCCAGCAGCTGGGCCCCGGGTGGGACCTCCTACAATGAGCAGTTCTTC. Translation: CASSWAPGGTSYNEQFF.

This chain joins TRBV20-1 and TRBJ1-1; D not resolved. V dropped 5 bases and J dropped 6 bases, with 7 bases sitting between them. The CDR3 has 10 residues. Germline V lookup: CDR1 DFQATT, CDR2 SNEGSKA (reference sequence). The CDR3 protein is CSALRAEAFF. In nucleotides, the CDR3 is TGCAGTGCTCTCCGGGCTGAAGCTTTCTTT.

The CDR3 here is CASSADRTGTTTYEQYF. The CDR3 nucleotides read TGTGCCAGCAGTGCTGACCGGACCGGGACTACGACCTACGAGCAGTACTTC. This chain uses TRBV6-4 with TRBJ2-7; 7 bases line up with TRBD2. Per germline, CDR1 MRHNA and CDR2 SNTAGT. J gave up 2 bases and V 4 bases, and 14 bases lay outside the gene matches. CDR3 length equals 17 residues.

The chain combines TRBV5-1 with TRBJ1-1; no clear D. V was clipped by 5 bases and J by 8 bases, with 10 bases between them. The CDR3 length is 11 residues. The germline CDR1 and CDR2 sequences are SGHRS and YFSETQ. CDR3 loop: CASRLTHEAFF. The CDR3 DNA reads as TGCGCCAGCAGACTGACCCACGAAGCTTTCTTT.

J is TRBJ2-7 and V is TRBV2, with D unresolved. Germline CDR1 SNHLY, CDR2 FYNNEI. The CDR3 runs 15 residues. Trimming took 6 bases from V and 7 from J, leaving 22 bases between them. The CDR3 region has the DNA TGTGCCAGCAGGAGGCCGGGCTTAAGTCTGGGGGAGCAGTACTTC. This codes for CASRRPGLSLGEQYF.

V gene TRBV18 combines with J gene TRBJ2-3; TRBD2 matches 7 bases. The CDR3 sequence is 12 residues long. The J segment lost 0 bases and the V segment lost 9 bases, leaving 0 bases of the junction unmatched. Germline V gives CDR1 KGHSH, CDR2 LQKENI. The CDR3 region is CASSGSTDTQYF. CDR3 DNA sequence: TGTGCCAGTAGCGGGAGCACAGATACGCAGTATTTT.

V gene TRBV5-1 combines with J gene TRBJ2-7; tentative D call: TRBD1 (6 bases). The V gene lost 1 base and the J gene lost 3 bases, with 26 bases spanning the gap. CDR3 length equals 19 residues. Germline V gives CDR1 SGHRS, CDR2 YFSETQ. Here the CDR3 DNA reads TGCGCCAGCAGCTTGTGGGCTCGCCAGGGGCCTACTCGGAACTACGAGCAGTACTTC. Its translation is CASSLWARQGPTRNYEQYF.

This chain links TRBV29-1 with TRBJ2-7; the D gene is possibly TRBD2 (6 bases). The germline V gene encodes CDR1 SQVTM and CDR2 ANQGSEA. V dropped 4 bases and J dropped 3 bases, with 10 bases sitting between them. CDR3 length: 12 amino acids. The CDR3 protein is CSVGDSNYEQYF. The CDR3, as DNA: TGCAGCGTTGGGGACTCGAACTACGAGCAGTACTTC.

The V gene is TRBV10-3, the J gene TRBJ2-3; tentatively, D is TRBD2 (6 bases). Trimming left V 6 bases short and J 2 bases short, with 21 bases between. The CDR3 contains 17 residues. Germline V gene data show CDR1 as ENHRY and CDR2 as SYGVKD. The CDR3 DNA follows: TGTGCCATCAGGGACACCGGGACTCCAAACCCCACAGATACGCAGTATTTT. Translated, it gives CAIRDTGTPNPTDTQYF.

This clone occurred once. The chain links TRBV19 to TRBJ2-3, with 10 bases that match TRBD1. J was trimmed by 3 bases and V by 9 bases; bases with no gene match: 3. CDR3 length: 13 residues. CDR1 and CDR2 from the germline V gene are LNHDA and SQIVND (reference sequence). CDR3 region: CASRDRGTDTQYF. The CDR3 nucleotides are TGTGCCAGCCGGGACAGGGGAACAGATACGCAGTATTTT.

The V and J genes are TRBV5-4 and TRBJ2-1, with D perhaps matching TRBD1 (6 bases). The CDR3 runs 13 residues. V lost 4 bases and J lost 4, with 9 bases in between. The germline CDR1 and CDR2 sequences are SGHNT and YYREEE (reference sequence). CDR3 sequence (DNA): TGTGCCAGCAGCCCACAGGGTTACAATGAGCAGTTCTTC. Protein product: CASSPQGYNEQFF.

J is TRBJ2-7 and V is TRBV7-2; 9 nucleotides agree with TRBD1. The CDR3 is 15 residues long. In germline, CDR1 is SGHTA, CDR2 FQGNSA. J gave up 0 bases and V 2 bases, and 2 bases lay outside the gene matches. CDR3 in amino acids: CASSLRGQGSYEQYF. CDR3 DNA: TGTGCCAGCAGCTTACGGGGACAGGGCTCCTACGAGCAGTACTTC.

J is TRBJ2-3 and V is TRBV5-1; no reliable D call. The length of the CDR3 is 15 residues. Germline lookup yields CDR1 SGHRS and CDR2 YFSETQ. V shed 2 bases and J shed 4 bases, with 14 bases lying between them. In DNA form, the CDR3 reads TGCGCCAGCAGCTTCTTTGGCTATTCCTCAGATACGCAGTATTTT. Its protein is CASSFFGYSSDTQYF.